This T cell receptor (beta chain) was sequenced in a study of T cells after posttransplantation cyclophosphamide. Study results and caveats: Donor-recipient repertoire similarity was low at 1-2 months, rising over year one. Recipient CMV seropositivity and CMV reactivation strongly tracked TRB clonality. TRB overlap between skin or GI tissue T cells and blood was limited.

A remark on this clone: Its antigen is as yet unknown.

Assay: immunoSEQ multiplex PCR; the TCRdb copy retains only in-frame clones and omits some. The sample includes tens of thousands of clones, around 84% seen only once; the top ten take approximately 2.8%. This receptor was taken from a man aged 25 to 40 with a blood cancer, CMV-positive, and with a related stem cell donor. Sequencing used PBMCs.

This CDR3 is CASSYRGTSSYNEQFF. In DNA, the CDR3 is TGTGCCAGCAGTTACAGAGGGACATCCTCCTACAATGAGCAGTTCTTC. The rearrangement uses TRBV6-5 and TRBJ2-1, with a tentative D call TRBD1 (6 bases). Deletions cut 2 bases from V and 0 bases from J, with 11 bases between. Germline-derived CDR1 and CDR2 are MNHEY and SVGAGI. CDR3 length: 16 amino acids.